This entry concerns a single T cell receptor beta chain. These data are taken from a study of blood T cell repertoires in COVID-19. Study details: Sample material is recorded as cDNA or gDNA derived from T cells, B-cell-depleted T cells, or PBMCs.

TCRdb's copy holds only in-frame clones and misses some; the assay was immunoSEQ multiplex PCR. In the table there are about 130,000 clones, around 74% of which are singletons. V shed 4 bases, J shed 8 bases, and the junction held 9 bases outside the gene matches. CDR3 length: 15 residues. Germline values: CDR1 WSHSY, CDR2 SAAADI. This TCR derives from a man aged 55 to 70 with acute or convalescent COVID-19. The sequenced sample consisted of peripheral blood. The chain is built from TRBV10-2 and TRBJ1-2; 11 positions agree with TRBD1. CDR3 bases: TGCGCCAGCAGTGTCTTGAAAGGGACAGGGGGAGGCTACACCTTC. Its protein product is CASSVLKGTGGGYTF.